This T cell receptor beta chain was retrieved from a study of T cell responses to AZD1222 COVID-19 vaccine. Whole-study findings and limits: Spike-specific TCR breadth and depth both grew after two AZD1222 doses. White British donors predominated, females outnumbered males, and clonal diversity was possibly underestimated.

Details on this clone: Its specificity is not known.

TCRdb's table, derived via immunoSEQ multiplex PCR, lists solely in-frame clones and lacks some. Here the sample spans some 200,000 clones, 80% to 95% being singletons. Between the trimmed V and J ends, which lost 0 bases and 7 bases, there was a span of 7 bases. In germline, CDR1 is MNHEY, CDR2 SVGAGI. The CDR3 loop spans 13 amino acids. The material was peripheral blood, obtained 28 days after the second AZD1222 dose. This receptor was identified in an adult who received the AZD1222 COVID-19 vaccine. This chain uses TRBV6-5 with TRBJ2-1; D call uncertain. This CDR3 reads CASSYSMRNEQFF. The DNA for the CDR3 is TGTGCCAGCAGTTACTCGATGAGGAATGAGCAGTTCTTC.